This T cell receptor (beta chain) was retrieved from a study of early T cells in non-severe SARS-CoV-2 infection. Study at large: The authors sequenced bulk RNA from unsorted whole blood, leaving chains unpaired. Overall study findings and caveats: Matches to VDJdb favored anti-spike CD8 responses and missed private and CD4 specificities.

CDR3 size: 16 residues. The germline V gene encodes CDR1 DFQATT and CDR2 SNEGSKA (reference sequence). J gave up 6 bases and V 6 bases, and 14 bases lay outside the gene matches. Tagging with unique molecular identifiers was applied to individual cDNA molecules. TCRdb reprocessed the 5' RACE reads via MiXCR and lists one record per CDR3 protein. The table has tens of thousands of distinct CDR3 sequences, 12% seen once. To note about this clonotype: Its target is not known.

The source material was whole blood. The chain combines TRBV20-1 with TRBJ2-1; 10 bases line up with TRBD2. The sequence was obtained from an adult who was a healthcare worker with PCR-confirmed SARS-CoV-2 infection or an uninfected control (not recorded which). This chain's CDR3 is CSAPAAGGTQVNEQFF. CDR3 in DNA: TGCAGTGCCCCAGCAGCGGGGGGGACTCAAGTCAATGAGCAGTTCTTC.